The subject of this entry is one TCR beta chain. Original data processing: Estimates of nucleated cell counts were drawn from the amplification of reference gene primers. Sequenced by immunoSEQ multiplex PCR; TCRdb stores in-frame clones only, minus some. From that table come the V and J calls and clone size; the DNA was used to work out D and trimming. The table shows roughly 230,000 clones, with 80% to 85% occurring only once. The entry originates in a study of blood T cell repertoires in COVID-19. About the study: Donors in the United States, Italy and Spain gave samples during acute or convalescent COVID-19. PBMCs, B-cell-depleted T cells, or T cells provided the cDNA or gDNA that made up the material.

Across over 20 US areas, participants ranged in age from roughly 18 to 95 years. The sequenced sample was PBMCs or T cells enriched from blood (not recorded which). The source is a man aged 50-60 years who had recovered from COVID-19.

The CDR3 DNA reads as TGTGCCAGTAGTTCCGGGACAGGGAACAATTCACCCCTCCACTTT. Its translation: CASSSGTGNNSPLHF. The V and J genes are TRBV19 and TRBJ1-6, with TRBD1 identical over 9 bases. The CDR3 is made up of 15 amino acids. V shed 5 bases, J shed 7 bases, and the junction held 6 bases outside the gene matches. Per germline, CDR1 LNHDA and CDR2 SQIVND (reference sequence).